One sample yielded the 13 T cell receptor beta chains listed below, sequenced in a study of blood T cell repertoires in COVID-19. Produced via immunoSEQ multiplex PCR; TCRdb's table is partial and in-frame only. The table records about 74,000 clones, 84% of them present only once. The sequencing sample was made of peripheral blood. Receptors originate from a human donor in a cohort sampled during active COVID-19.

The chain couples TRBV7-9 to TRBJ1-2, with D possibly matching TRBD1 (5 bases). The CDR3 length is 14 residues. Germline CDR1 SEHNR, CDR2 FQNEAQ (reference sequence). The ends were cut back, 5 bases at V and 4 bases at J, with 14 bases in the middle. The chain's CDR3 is CASSLNRIGYGYTF. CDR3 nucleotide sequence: TGTGCCAGCAGCCTGAACAGGATCGGCTATGGCTACACCTTC. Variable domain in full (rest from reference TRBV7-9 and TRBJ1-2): DTGVSQNPRHKITKRGQNVTFRCDPISEHNRLYWYRQTLGQGPEFLTYFQNEAQLEKSRLLSDRFSAERPKGSFSTLEIQRTEQGDSAMYLCASSLNRIGYGYTFGSGTRLTVV.

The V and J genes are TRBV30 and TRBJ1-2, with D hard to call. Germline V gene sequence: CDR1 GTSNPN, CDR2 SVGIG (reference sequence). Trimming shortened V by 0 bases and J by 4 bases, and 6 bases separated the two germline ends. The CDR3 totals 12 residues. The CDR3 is CAWSVAGYGYTF. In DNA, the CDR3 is TGTGCCTGGAGTGTAGCTGGCTATGGCTACACCTTC. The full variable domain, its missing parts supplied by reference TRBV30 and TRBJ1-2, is SQTIHQWPATLVQPVGSPLSLECTVEGTSNPNLYWYRQAAGRGLQLLFYSVGIGQISSEVPQNLSASRPQDRQFILSSKKLLLSDSGFYLCAWSVAGYGYTFGSGTRLTVV.

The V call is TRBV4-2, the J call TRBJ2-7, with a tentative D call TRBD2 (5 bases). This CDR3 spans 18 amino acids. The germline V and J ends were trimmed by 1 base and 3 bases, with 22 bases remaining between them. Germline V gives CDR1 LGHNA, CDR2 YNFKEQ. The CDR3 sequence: CASSQAPARYAGFYEQYF. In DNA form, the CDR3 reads TGTGCCAGCAGCCAAGCCCCCGCCCGTTACGCGGGCTTCTACGAGCAGTACTTC.

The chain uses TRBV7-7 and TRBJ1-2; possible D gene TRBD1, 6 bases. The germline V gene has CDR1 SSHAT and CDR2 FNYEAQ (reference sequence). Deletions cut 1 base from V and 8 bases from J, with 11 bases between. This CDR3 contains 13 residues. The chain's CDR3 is CASSLDRARGYTF. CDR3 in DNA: TGTGCCAGCAGCTTAGACAGGGCGCGGGGCTACACCTTC.

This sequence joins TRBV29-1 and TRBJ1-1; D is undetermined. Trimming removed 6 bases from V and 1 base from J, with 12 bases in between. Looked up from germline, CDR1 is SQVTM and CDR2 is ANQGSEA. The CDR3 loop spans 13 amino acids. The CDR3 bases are TGCAGCGTGACGGGTCTAAGGAACACTGAAGCTTTCTTT. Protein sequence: CSVTGLRNTEAFF.

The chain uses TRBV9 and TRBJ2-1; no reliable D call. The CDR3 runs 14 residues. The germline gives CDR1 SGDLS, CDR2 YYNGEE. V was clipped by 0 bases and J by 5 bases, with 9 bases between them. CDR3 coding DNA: TGTGCCAGCAGCGTAGAACAGAAAGACAATGAGCAGTTCTTC. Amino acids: CASSVEQKDNEQFF.

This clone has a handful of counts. CDR3 bases: TGTGCCAGCAGCTTCGCCACAGGATACGAGCAGTACTTC. The encoded protein is CASSFATGYEQYF. This chain uses TRBV7-3 with TRBJ2-7, with D possibly matching TRBD1 (5 bases). This CDR3 region has 13 residues. V lost 3 bases and J lost 4, with 10 bases in between. Per the germline V gene, CDR1 is SGHTA and CDR2 is FQGTGA.

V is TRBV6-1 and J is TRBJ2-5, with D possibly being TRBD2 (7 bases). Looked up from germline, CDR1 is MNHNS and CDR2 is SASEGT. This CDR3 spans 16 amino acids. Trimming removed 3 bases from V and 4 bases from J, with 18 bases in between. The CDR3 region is CASSDDWGGRGETQYF. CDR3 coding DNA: TGTGCCAGCAGTGATGATTGGGGGGGCCGGGGAGAGACCCAGTACTTC.

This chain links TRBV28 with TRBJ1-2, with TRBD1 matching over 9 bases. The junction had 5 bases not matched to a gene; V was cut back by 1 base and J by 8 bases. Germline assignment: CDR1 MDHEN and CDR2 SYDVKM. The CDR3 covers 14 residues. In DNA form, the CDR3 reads TGTGCCAGCAGTTTATCCACAGGGGGCGGGGGCTACACCTTC. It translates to CASSLSTGGGGYTF.

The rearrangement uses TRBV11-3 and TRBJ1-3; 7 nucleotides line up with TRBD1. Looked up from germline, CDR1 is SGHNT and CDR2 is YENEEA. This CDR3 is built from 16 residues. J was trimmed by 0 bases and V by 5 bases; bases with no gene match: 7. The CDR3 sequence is CASSPGGTASGNTIYF. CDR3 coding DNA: TGTGCCAGCAGCCCAGGGGGGACAGCCTCTGGAAACACCATATATTTT.

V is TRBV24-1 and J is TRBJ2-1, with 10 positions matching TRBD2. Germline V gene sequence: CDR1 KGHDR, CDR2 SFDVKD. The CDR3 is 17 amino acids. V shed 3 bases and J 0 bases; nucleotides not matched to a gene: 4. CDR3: CATSDTLAGDSYNEQFF. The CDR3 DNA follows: TGTGCCACCAGTGATACCCTAGCGGGAGACTCCTACAATGAGCAGTTCTTC.

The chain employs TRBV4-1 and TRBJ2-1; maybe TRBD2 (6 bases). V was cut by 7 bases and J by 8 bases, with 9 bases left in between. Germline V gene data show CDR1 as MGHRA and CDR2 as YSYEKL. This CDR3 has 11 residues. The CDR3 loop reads CASMSGDEQFF. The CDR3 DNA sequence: TGCGCCAGCATGTCGGGGGATGAGCAGTTCTTC.

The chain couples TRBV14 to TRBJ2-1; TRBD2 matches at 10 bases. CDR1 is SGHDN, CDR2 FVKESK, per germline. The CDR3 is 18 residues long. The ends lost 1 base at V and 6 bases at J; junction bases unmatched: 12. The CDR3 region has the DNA TGTGCCAGCAGCCAAGGGGCTAGCGGGGGATCTTCCGCCAATGAGCAGTTCTTC. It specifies CASSQGASGGSSANEQFF.